Listed below are T cell receptor beta chains from one sample, sequenced in a study of PD-1 blockade in classical Hodgkin lymphoma. Profiling relied on immunoSEQ multiplex PCR, and the TCRdb table lists in-frame clones only, not all of them. The sample has about 93,000 clones, just under 80% seen once. Specimen: peripheral blood mononuclear cells (PBMCs), collected before the fourth cycle of nivolumab. These receptors all come from a human donor with classical Hodgkin lymphoma. CDR3s include the opening cysteine and the closing phenylalanine or tryptophan. The D gene is left open where the match is weak. A row's size may be missing; if present it is once, few, many or a size class.

j_call clone_size d_call v_call cdr3_aa cdr3_nt
TRBJ2-7 . TRBD2 TRBV7-8 CASSLNELAGAYEQYF TGTGCCAGCAGCTTAAATGAGCTAGCGGGAGCCTACGAGCAGTACTTC
TRBJ1-1 few . TRBV29-1 CSVERQNTEAFF TGCAGCGTTGAGAGGCAGAACACTGAAGCTTTCTTT
TRBJ2-7 . . TRBV7-9 CASSRDSSYEQYF TGTGCCAGCAGCCGGGACTCCTCCTACGAGCAGTACTTC
TRBJ1-3 . . TRBV6-5 CASSPRRTARNTIYF TGTGCCAGCAGCCCCCGGAGGACAGCACGAAACACCATATATTTT
TRBJ1-5 . . TRBV7-9 CASSLQITSADQPQHF TGTGCCAGCAGCTTACAAATAACTAGCGCCGATCAGCCCCAGCATTTT
TRBJ1-3 . TRBD1 TRBV6-5 CASSYGQGPSGNTIYF TGTGCCAGCAGTTACGGACAGGGTCCCTCTGGAAACACCATATATTTT
TRBJ2-2 . . TRBV18 CASSPSRSSSTGELFF TGTGCCAGCTCACCATCGCGTTCGTCGAGCACCGGGGAGCTGTTTTTT
TRBJ2-3 . TRBD2 TRBV5-8 CASSLGGTSVSTDTQYF TGTGCCAGCAGCTTGGGGGGGACTAGCGTGAGCACAGATACGCAGTATTTT
TRBJ1-1 . . TRBV27 CASSLSPGAPGTEAFF TGTGCCAGCAGTTTATCTCCGGGGGCCCCGGGAACTGAAGCTTTCTTT
TRBJ2-2 few . TRBV19 CASSTRTSNTGELFF TGTGCCAGTAGTACCCGGACATCAAACACCGGGGAGCTGTTTTTT
TRBJ1-3 . . TRBV6-6 CASSRTVSGNTIYF TGTGCCAGCAGTAGGACAGTCTCTGGAAACACCATATATTTT
TRBJ2-1 . . TRBV5-5 CASRIYNEQFF TGTGCCAGCAGGATCTACAATGAGCAGTTCTTC
TRBJ2-7 . . TRBV2 CASSEYRVPYEQYF TGTGCCAGCAGTGAGTACAGGGTTCCCTACGAGCAGTACTTC
TRBJ2-1 . . TRBV10-3 CAISDRLSSYNEQFF TGTGCCATCAGTGACCGGCTCAGCTCCTACAATGAGCAGTTCTTC
TRBJ2-2 . TRBD1 TRBV30 CAWSVRHLDRVEHRGAVF TGTGCCTGGAGTGTACGGCACCTCGACAGGGTAGAACACCGGGGAGCTGTTTTT